Following are 26 T cell receptor beta chains from one sample sequenced in a study of T cell clonality in common variable immunodeficiency. Using immunoSEQ multiplex PCR, the repertoire was profiled, and TCRdb retains in-frame clones only, with some absent. The sample is made up of tens of thousands of clones, none counted only once. The source material was peripheral blood mononuclear cells. These receptors were collected from a person aged 18-70 years in good health.

At least ten counts were recorded for this clone. Read sequence stops 3 residues before the CDR3 end, and the germline J gene provides the missing end. This chain joins TRBV5-1 and TRBJ2-5; no clear D gene. CDR1 is SGHRS and CDR2 is YFSETQ in the germline V gene. The CDR3 loop spans 14 amino acids. Trimming pared 0 bases from V and 4 bases from J, leaving 10 bases between. The sequenced CDR3 bases are TGCGCCAGCAGCTTGGCAATAGCAGCAGAGACC. Translation gives CASSLAIAAET. The complete CDR3 sequence is CASSLAIAAETQYF.

A word on this clone: The sequence runs out 3 residues before the end of the CDR3; the remainder is reconstructed from the germline J gene. The J gene is TRBJ2-2, the V gene TRBV5-1; D might be TRBD2 (5 bases). The CDR3 spans 14 residues. V lost 4 bases and J lost 2, with 9 bases in between. The germline V gene encodes CDR1 SGHRS and CDR2 YFSETQ. The DNA read from the CDR3 is TGCGCCAGCAGCCTAGGACTCAACACCGGGGAG. This gives the protein CASSLGLNTGE. The entire CDR3 protein is CASSLGLNTGELFF.

At least ten counts were recorded for this clone. The DNA ends 3 residues before the CDR3 does, and the rest of the CDR3 is filled in from the germline J gene. This rearrangement joins TRBV30 to TRBJ1-1; TRBD1 agrees at 11 bases. Germline assignment: CDR1 GTSNPN and CDR2 SVGIG (reference sequence). This CDR3 has 17 amino acids. The CDR3 DNA, read in part, is TGTGCCTGGAGTGTACGGGCCCCAAACCGGGACAGGGGGAAA. It yields the protein CAWSVRAPNRDRGK. The full CDR3 reads CAWSVRAPNRDRGKAFF.

This clone came up many times. The read ends 3 residues before the CDR3 terminus; that terminus is restored from the germline J gene. This chain joins TRBV20-1 and TRBJ2-3; 16 positions match TRBD2. Germline values: CDR1 DFQATT, CDR2 SNEGSKA (reference sequence). This CDR3 is built from 16 residues. V dropped 3 bases and J dropped 2; count of bases not matched to a gene: 2. CDR3: CSASGTSGRATDTQYF. The CDR3 DNA, read in part, is TGCAGTGCTAGTGGGACTAGCGGGAGGGCCACAGATACG.

This clone was observed at least ten times. Read coverage stops 3 residues before the CDR3 terminus; the germline J gene supplies the remainder. The gene calls are TRBV20-1 and TRBJ2-1; D not certain. The CDR3 is made up of 13 amino acids. V lost 6 bases and J 1 base, leaving 10 bases between the germline ends. Looked up from germline, CDR1 is DFQATT and CDR2 is SNEGSKA (reference sequence). This CDR3 is CSAPSRSYNEQFF. CDR3 DNA, as far as it was read: TGCAGTGCCCCTTCCCGGTCCTACAATGAG.

This clone was counted between two and nine times. Read sequence stops 3 residues before the CDR3 end, and the germline J gene provides the missing end. This chain links TRBV20-1 with TRBJ1-2; D perhaps matches TRBD1 (5 bases). Looked up from germline, CDR1 is DFQATT and CDR2 is SNEGSKA (reference sequence). V lost 3 bases and J 7 bases, leaving 9 bases between the germline ends. The CDR3 totals 11 residues. The CDR3 spells CSASGGVGYTF. The sequenced CDR3 bases are TGCAGTGCTAGCGGGGGGGTTGGC.

This clone has at least ten counts. From the germline J gene comes the end of the CDR3, since the read stops 3 residues before it. The V gene is TRBV7-8, the J gene TRBJ1-1; TRBD1 matches 7 bases. CDR3 length: 13 amino acids. J gave up 3 bases and V 3 bases, and 1 base lay outside the gene matches. Per germline, CDR1 SGHVS and CDR2 FQNEAQ. The CDR3 region is CASSLQGDTEAFF. CDR3 DNA, as far as it was read: TGTGCCAGCAGCTTGCAGGGGGACACTGAA. Full variable domain (outside the CDR3, taken from reference TRBV7-8 and TRBJ1-1): GAGVSQSPRYKVAKRGQDVALRCDPISGHVSLFWYQQALGQGPEFLTYFQNEAQLDKSGLPSDRFFAERPEGSVSTLKIQRTQQEDSAVYLCASSLQGDTEAFFGQGTRLTVV.

The sample holds many counts of this clone. The read falls 3 residues short of the CDR3 end, and the missing part is taken from the germline J gene. The chain couples TRBV29-1 to TRBJ2-3; D possibly corresponds to TRBD1 (5 bases). The germline CDR1 and CDR2 sequences are SQVTM and ANQGSEA. Trimming removed 8 bases from V and 3 bases from J, with 15 bases in between. The CDR3 totals 13 residues. This chain's CDR3 is CSSPIQGTDTQYF. CDR3 DNA, as far as it was read: TGCAGCTCCCCAATTCAGGGTACAGATACG.

The chain's CDR3 is CASSMGGLALSYNEQFF. CDR3 DNA (partial): TGTGCCAGTAGTATGGGGGGACTAGCCCTCTCCTACAATGAG. This chain uses TRBV19 with TRBJ2-1; 9 nucleotides match TRBD2. Read sequence stops 3 residues before the CDR3 end, and the germline J gene provides the missing end. This CDR3 is 17 amino acids long. Germline V gives CDR1 LNHDA, CDR2 SQIVND (reference sequence). V trimming: 3 bases; J trimming: 0 bases; junction bases outside the gene matches: 6.

Regarding this clone: It may be a read error: a sequence one base away is much more abundant. The CDR3 end is not reached by the read, which stops 3 residues before it; the germline J gene fills it in. Other DNA sequences in this specimen translate into the identical CDR3. This chain links TRBV6-2 or TRBV6-3 with TRBJ1-3, with a tentative D call TRBD1 (5 bases). Germline assignment: CDR1 MNHEY and CDR2 SVGEGT. The CDR3 consists of 15 residues. The CDR3 bases that were read are TGTGCCAGCAGTTCGCCAGGGAGCTCTGGAAACACT. Translating it yields CASSSPGSSGNT. The full CDR3 protein reads CASSSPGSSGNTIYF.

This clone was detected ten times or more. Coverage ceases 3 residues before the CDR3 finishes, and the germline J gene fills in the end. This chain links TRBV20-1 with TRBJ2-5; TRBD2 matches 10 bases. The ends lost 6 bases at V and 1 base at J; junction bases unmatched: 14. Germline CDR1 reads DFQATT; CDR2 reads SNEGSKA (reference sequence). CDR3 size: 17 residues. The CDR3: CSAPDQGAGGVQETQYF. The CDR3 bases that were read are TGCAGTGCCCCCGACCAGGGAGCGGGGGGGGTCCAAGAGACC.

This clone was counted at least ten times. Read sequence stops 3 residues before the CDR3 end, and the germline J gene provides the missing end. V usage is TRBV10-1 and J usage is TRBJ2-7, with 9 bases matching TRBD2. Germline V gene lookup returns CDR1 WNHNN and CDR2 SYGVQD (reference sequence). Trimming took 0 bases from V and 5 from J; bases not matched to a gene: 5. The CDR3 totals 15 residues. The CDR3 loop reads CASSESPREGHEQYF. Incomplete CDR3 DNA: TGCGCCAGCAGTGAGTCTCCGCGGGAGGGTCACGAG.

Concerning this clone: The CDR3 is cut off 3 residues early in the read; its end comes from the germline J gene. The chain links TRBV6-2 or TRBV6-3 to TRBJ1-2; D gene ambiguous. Germline V lookup: CDR1 MNHEY, CDR2 SVGEGT. CDR3 length: 13 amino acids. The CDR3 is CASSYSDYNDYTF. The CDR3 bases that were read are TGTGCCAGCAGTTACTCGGACTACAATGAC.

In this sample, this clone turned up many times. The read ends 3 residues shy of where the CDR3 ends; the end is completed using the germline J gene. The chain couples TRBV6-4 to TRBJ2-3; TRBD2 might be the D (6 bases). The CDR3 is 14 residues long. V was shortened by 4 bases and J by 2 bases, with 10 bases between the two germline ends. The germline V gene encodes CDR1 MRHNA and CDR2 SNTAGT. CDR3 protein: CASSASADTDTQYF. The sequenced CDR3 bases are TGTGCCAGCAGTGCTAGCGCGGACACAGATACG.

This clone was observed at least ten times. One junction end does not reproduce the germline sequence, and a read error may be involved. Read data end 3 residues before the CDR3 end; the end is taken from the germline J gene. The chain joins TRBV7-7 to TRBJ2-3; TRBD1 aligns across 9 bases. Germline loops: CDR1 SSHAT, CDR2 FNYEAQ (reference sequence). This CDR3 is 13 amino acids long. This CDR3 reads CASSFGQGNTQYF. Incomplete CDR3 DNA: TGTGCTAGCAGCTTCGGACAGGGGAATACG.

This clone was picked up many times. The read gets to within 3 residues of the CDR3 end, and the germline J gene fills in the rest. The V and J genes are TRBV19 and TRBJ2-3; D gene ambiguous. The V gene's germline CDR1 is LNHDA and CDR2 SQIVND (reference sequence). This CDR3 comprises 14 residues. Trimming took off 3 bases at V and 4 bases at J, with 11 bases between the two ends. CDR3: CASSMLVSADTQYF. CDR3 DNA, as far as it was read: TGTGCCAGTAGTATGTTGGTATCGGCAGATACG.

Ten or more counts support this clone. The read terminates 3 residues ahead of where the CDR3 ends, so the germline J gene completes it. The chain has TRBV24-1 and TRBJ2-1; D possibly corresponds to TRBD2 (6 bases). CDR3 size: 19 residues. V was pared by 4 bases and J by 0 bases, with 21 bases between. CDR1 and CDR2 from the germline V gene are KGHDR and SFDVKD. The covered CDR3 bases are TGTGCCACCAGTGAGAAACTAGCTTTGGGTGTCTGCTCCTACAATGAG. Translated, it gives CATSEKLALGVCSYNE. The full CDR3 protein reads CATSEKLALGVCSYNEQFF.

This clone was counted ten times or more. The CDR3 DNA, read in part, is TGTGCCAGCAGCGTAGGGGTAGGGGCCTACCAAGAGACC. This encodes CASSVGVGAYQET. The whole CDR3 is CASSVGVGAYQETQYF. The chain uses TRBV9 and TRBJ2-5; tentatively, D is TRBD1 (5 bases). Sequencing ends 3 residues short of the CDR3 end; the germline J gene provides the rest. The V gene lost 0 bases and the J gene lost 0 bases, with 12 bases spanning the gap. Germline assignment: CDR1 SGDLS and CDR2 YYNGEE. This CDR3 comprises 16 residues.

This clone has ten or more counts. With the read ending 3 residues before the CDR3 end, the germline J gene is used to fill in that end. The chain links TRBV5-4 to TRBJ2-7, with TRBD2 identical over 7 bases. The J segment lost 5 bases and the V segment lost 5 bases, leaving 4 bases of the junction unmatched. Germline assignment: CDR1 SGHNT and CDR2 YYREEE (reference sequence). CDR3 length: 12 amino acids. Partial CDR3 DNA: TGTGCCAGCAGTTCTAGCGGTCACGAG. This translates into CASSSSGHE. The CDR3 in full is CASSSSGHEQYF.

This clone was observed many times. The CDR3 end falls 3 residues outside the read, so it is completed with the germline J gene. The V and J genes are TRBV19 and TRBJ2-3; D is uncertain. The CDR3 is made up of 15 amino acids. V was pared by 0 bases and J by 1 base, with 8 bases between. Germline V CDR1 and CDR2: LNHDA, SQIVND (reference sequence). The CDR3 DNA, read in part, is TGTGCCAGTAGTATAGATCGCAGGCGCACAGATACG. Protein: CASSIDRRRTDT. Given in full, the CDR3 is CASSIDRRRTDTQYF.

This clone came up many times. The read gets to within 3 residues of the CDR3 end, and the germline J gene fills in the rest. V is TRBV20-1 and J is TRBJ2-2, with TRBD2 identical over 11 bases. The CDR3 has 16 residues. Per the germline V gene, CDR1 is DFQATT and CDR2 is SNEGSKA (reference sequence). V was pared by 0 bases and J by 2 bases, with 2 bases of the junction left unmatched. The CDR3 bases that were read are TGCAGTGCTAGAGATCTAGCGGGAGGAAACACCGGGGAG. This translates into CSARDLAGGNTGE. The whole CDR3 sequence is CSARDLAGGNTGELFF.

Concerning this clone: Coverage ceases 3 residues before the CDR3 finishes, and the germline J gene fills in the end. V and J are TRBV30 and TRBJ1-4, with D possibly matching TRBD1 (5 bases). Germline CDR1 is GTSNPN and CDR2 is SVGIG (reference sequence). This CDR3 is 14 amino acids long. The CDR3 loop is CAWSVGQGDSPLFF. The part of the CDR3 DNA that was read is TGTGCCTGGAGTGTTGGGCAGGGAGATTCACCA. The full variable domain, completed using reference TRBV30 and TRBJ1-4, is SQTIHQWPATLVQPVGSPLSLECTVEGTSNPNLYWYRQAAGRGLQLLFYSVGIGQISSEVPQNLSASRPQDRQFILSSKKLLLSDSGFYLCAWSVGQGDSPLFFGSGTQLSVL.

This clone came up a few times. The sequence runs out 3 residues before the end of the CDR3; the remainder is reconstructed from the germline J gene. This chain links TRBV5-1 with TRBJ2-4, with D tentatively TRBD2 (6 bases). Germline CDR1 and CDR2: SGHRS and YFSETQ. The CDR3 consists of 14 residues. The sequenced CDR3 bases are TGCGCCAGCAGCTTGGATCGGAGGGGAGAGACT. This translates into CASSLDRRGET. The full CDR3 reads CASSLDRRGETQYF.

At least ten counts were recorded for this clone. The read stops 3 residues short of the end of the CDR3; the missing end is completed from the germline J gene. The chain employs TRBV7-3 and TRBJ2-2; 8 nucleotides align to TRBD1. CDR1 is SGHTA, CDR2 FQGTGA, per germline. The CDR3 runs 14 residues. Germline trimming cut 5 bases from V and 3 bases from J; bases unmatched to any gene: 2. The DNA read from the CDR3 is TGTGCCAGCAGCACGGACAGGGACACCGGGGAG. The encoded protein is CASSTDRDTGE. The full CDR3 protein is CASSTDRDTGELFF. Together with reference TRBV7-3 and TRBJ2-2, the CDR3 gives the full variable domain: GAGVSQTPSNKVTEKGKYVELRCDPISGHTALYWYRQSLGQGPEFLIYFQGTGAADDSGLPNDRFFAVRPEGSVSTLKIQRTERGDSAVYLCASSTDRDTGELFFGEGSRLTVL.

In its sample, this clone was seen many times. The CDR3 is cut off 3 residues early in the read; its end comes from the germline J gene. The chain couples TRBV18 to TRBJ2-4, with 11 bases identical to TRBD2. J was trimmed by 7 bases and V by 3 bases; bases with no gene match: 8. Looked up from germline, CDR1 is KGHSH and CDR2 is LQKENI. The CDR3 has 16 residues. Partial CDR3 DNA: TGTGCCAGCTCACCGGTACTAGCGGGAGTATGGAACATT. Encoded protein: CASSPVLAGVWNI. The whole CDR3 sequence reads CASSPVLAGVWNIQYF.

Many counts were recorded for this clone. The read ends 3 residues early relative to the CDR3; the germline J gene fills the gap. The rearrangement links TRBV5-1 to TRBJ2-1; 15 bases fit TRBD2. V dropped 0 bases and J dropped 0; count of bases not matched to a gene: 7. Germline assignment: CDR1 SGHRS and CDR2 YFSETQ. CDR3 size: 20 residues. The CDR3 bases that were read are TGCGCCAGCAGCTTGGAAGGGACTAGCGGGAGGCATAGCTCCTACAATGAG. Protein: CASSLEGTSGRHSSYNE. The full CDR3 sequence reads CASSLEGTSGRHSSYNEQFF.